This TCR beta chain was identified during a study of cytomegalovirus exposure and HLA in healthy donors. Study-wide points: A later analysis found that most CMV-associated TCR beta chains appeared HLA-restricted. TCR beta chains associated with HLA were, in a later analysis, more clonally expanded than equally common others.

CDR3 size: 15 residues. The germline gives CDR1 SGHRS, CDR2 YFSETQ. V was pared by 3 bases and J by 2 bases, with 7 bases of the junction left unmatched. With 60 Vbeta and 13 Jbeta primers, the PCR was carried out. In the original workflow: Later analysis identified tens of millions of unique TCR beta chains, 10 million to 12 million shared. This table comes from immunoSEQ multiplex PCR, and its TCRdb copy is limited to in-frame clones, with some not included. From that table come the V and J calls and clone size; the DNA was used to work out D and trimming. In the table there are over 100,000 clones, roughly 70% of which are singletons. Note on this clone: The antigen remains unidentified.

The chain is built from TRBV5-1 and TRBJ2-7, with 8 nucleotides matching TRBD2. Sequenced: PBMCs. The receptor was derived from a man between 40 and 49 years old in good health and CMV-seropositive. As DNA, the CDR3 is TGCGCCAGCAGCTCCGTGGCGGGAGGCCCCTACGAGCAGTACTTC. This codes for CASSSVAGGPYEQYF.